Below, 9 T cell receptor beta chains from the same sample are listed, as sequenced in a study of blood T cell repertoires in COVID-19. Using immunoSEQ multiplex PCR, the repertoire was profiled, and TCRdb retains in-frame clones only, with some absent. The sample records hundreds of thousands of clones, 88% being singletons. The sample comprised peripheral blood. All receptors come from a man older than 75 with acute or convalescent COVID-19.

This clone was observed a handful of times. J is TRBJ1-1 and V is TRBV6-5; a possible D gene is TRBD1 (6 bases). This CDR3 contains 13 residues. The V gene lost 7 bases and the J gene lost 3 bases, with 12 bases spanning the gap. The germline V gene encodes CDR1 MNHEY and CDR2 SVGAGI. This chain's CDR3 is CASKGGVHTEAFF. Written as DNA, the CDR3 is TGTGCCAGCAAAGGGGGAGTGCACACTGAAGCTTTCTTT.

The CDR3 nucleotides read TGTGCCACCAGTGATGAGACGGGGGAAAAACTGTTTTTT. Translated: CATSDETGEKLFF. J is TRBJ1-4 and V is TRBV24-1; D gene ambiguous. The CDR3 is 13 amino acids. The V gene's germline CDR1 is KGHDR and CDR2 SFDVKD. Between the trimmed V and J ends, which lost 3 bases and 8 bases, there was a span of 9 bases.

The chain is built from TRBV5-1 and TRBJ2-3, with D perhaps matching TRBD2 (5 bases). Trimming left V 1 base short and J 4 bases short, with 13 bases between. The length of the CDR3 is 15 residues. CDR1 is SGHRS, CDR2 YFSETQ, per germline. In DNA, the CDR3 is TGCGCCAGCAGCTTGTTAGGACTTGACTCAGATACGCAGTATTTT. Residues: CASSLLGLDSDTQYF.

The table lists this clone with a few counts. DNA of the CDR3: TGTGCCAGCAGCCTACAGAGCTCCTATAATTCACCCCTCCACTTT. It translates to CASSLQSSYNSPLHF. J is TRBJ1-6 and V is TRBV7-2; D is unresolved. The CDR3 has 15 residues. The germline V and J ends were trimmed by 5 bases and 0 bases, with 8 bases remaining between them. In germline, CDR1 is SGHTA, CDR2 FQGNSA.

The chain uses TRBV7-9 and TRBJ1-1; no clear D gene. The V and J ends lost 0 bases and 0 bases respectively, with 5 bases between them. This CDR3 is 14 amino acids long. CDR1 and CDR2 from the germline V gene are SEHNR and FQNEAQ (reference sequence). The CDR3 bases are TGTGCCAGCAGCTTAGCAATCATGAACACTGAAGCTTTCTTT. Residues: CASSLAIMNTEAFF.

As regards this clone: Mismatch with germline at one junction end may stem from a read error. The V call is TRBV7-7, the J call TRBJ2-1, with D tentatively TRBD2 (5 bases). CDR3 length equals 14 residues. The V gene's germline CDR1 is SSHAT and CDR2 FNYEAQ (reference sequence). CDR3 DNA sequence: TGTGCTAGCAGCCCCACGAGGGACTACAATGAGCAGTTCTTC. It translates to CASSPTRDYNEQFF.

CDR3 in amino acids: CASSSDSHQPQHF. DNA for the CDR3: TGTGCCAGCAGCAGTGACAGCCATCAGCCCCAGCATTTT. The chain links TRBV5-5 to TRBJ1-5; perhaps TRBD1 as D (5 bases). The V and J ends lost 4 bases and 5 bases respectively, with 10 bases between them. Germline loops: CDR1 SGHKS, CDR2 YYEKEE (reference sequence). The CDR3 totals 13 residues.

CDR3 protein: CASSLSSGREFEQYF. CDR3 in DNA: TGTGCCAGCAGCCTTTCTAGCGGGAGAGAATTCGAGCAGTACTTC. This chain uses TRBV14 with TRBJ2-7; TRBD2 aligns across 10 bases. The V and J ends lost 4 bases and 6 bases, in that order; junction bases with no gene match: 9. Germline-derived CDR1 and CDR2 are SGHDN and FVKESK. The CDR3 is 15 amino acids. Together with reference TRBV14 and TRBJ2-7, the CDR3 gives the full variable domain: EAGVTQFPSHSVIEKGQTVTLRCDPISGHDNLYWYRRVMGKEIKFLLHFVKESKQDESGMPNNRFLAERTGGTYSTLKVQPAELEDSGVYFCASSLSSGREFEQYFGPGTRLTVT.

The chain uses TRBV7-9 and TRBJ2-5, with 7 positions matching TRBD2. Germline trimming cut 0 bases from V and 7 bases from J; bases unmatched to any gene: 5. This CDR3 spans 14 amino acids. CDR1 SEHNR and CDR2 FQNEAQ come from the germline V gene (reference sequence). CDR3 bases: TGTGCCAGCAGCTTAGCACGCGGGGAGGGGACCCAGTACTTC. This gives the protein CASSLARGEGTQYF.